This T cell receptor beta chain was identified during a study of blood T cell repertoires in COVID-19. Assignment of participants to cohorts was predicated upon participant-reported clinical history. TCRdb keeps only in-frame clones here, not all; method: immunoSEQ multiplex PCR. The table includes about 380,000 clones, roughly 91% detected once. This CDR3 is built from 15 residues. Germline V gene lookup returns CDR1 SGHNT and CDR2 YYREEE (reference sequence). V gave up 4 bases and J gave up 0 bases, with 14 bases separating them. This TCR was recovered from a woman between 18 and 30 years old who had recovered from COVID-19. The sample was PBMCs or T cells enriched from blood (not recorded which). The chain joins TRBV5-4 to TRBJ2-7; TRBD1 might be the D (6 bases). The CDR3: CASSSSRTDSYEQYF. CDR3 coding DNA: TGTGCCAGCAGCAGCTCGAGGACAGACTCCTACGAGCAGTACTTC.